Sequencing of this T cell receptor beta chain was carried out in a study of cytomegalovirus exposure and HLA in healthy donors. Overall study context: Across 350 to 500 genotyped donors, more than 75% landed in the Caucasian-associated ancestry cluster.

The PCR used 60 Vbeta and 13 Jbeta primers. Data came from immunoSEQ multiplex PCR; TCRdb stores just in-frame clones and leaves some out. The table records some 50,000 clones, roughly 70% of them present only once. Comments on this clone: Its antigen is unidentified.

Germline lookup yields CDR1 SGDLS and CDR2 YYNGEE. This CDR3 has 16 residues. Germline trimming cut 4 bases from V and 1 base from J; bases unmatched to any gene: 7. General study points: It has been reported that TCR beta sequences accurately predicted the HLA-A and HLA-B alleles of most subjects.

This TCR was recovered from a woman in her fifties or sixties in good health and CMV-seropositive. The specimen sequenced was PBMCs. V is TRBV9 and J is TRBJ2-3, with TRBD2 matching over 9 bases. The CDR3 coding sequence is TGTGCCAGCAGCTCCCGACTAGCGGTCGGCACAGATACGCAGTATTTT. It specifies CASSSRLAVGTDTQYF.